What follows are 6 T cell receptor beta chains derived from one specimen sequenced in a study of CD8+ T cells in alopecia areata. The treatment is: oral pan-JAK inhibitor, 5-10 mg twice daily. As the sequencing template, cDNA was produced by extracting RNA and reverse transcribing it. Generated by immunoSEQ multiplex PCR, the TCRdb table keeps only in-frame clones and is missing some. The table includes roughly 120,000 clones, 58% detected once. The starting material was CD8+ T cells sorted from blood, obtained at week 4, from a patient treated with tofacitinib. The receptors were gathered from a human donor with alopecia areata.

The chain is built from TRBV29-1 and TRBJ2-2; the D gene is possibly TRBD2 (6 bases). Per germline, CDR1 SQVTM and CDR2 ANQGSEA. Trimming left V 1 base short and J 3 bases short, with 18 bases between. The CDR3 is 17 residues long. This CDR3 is CSVEGEVRGRYTGELFF. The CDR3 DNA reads TGCAGCGTTGAAGGGGAGGTCCGAGGGCGGTACACCGGGGAGCTGTTTTTT.

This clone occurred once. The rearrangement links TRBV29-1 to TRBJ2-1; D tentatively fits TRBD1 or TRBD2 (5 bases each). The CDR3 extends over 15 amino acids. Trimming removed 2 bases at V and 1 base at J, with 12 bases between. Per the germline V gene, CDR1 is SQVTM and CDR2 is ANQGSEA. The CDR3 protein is CSVEPGTDSYNEQFF. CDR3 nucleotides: TGCAGCGTTGAACCTGGGACGGATTCCTACAATGAGCAGTTCTTC.

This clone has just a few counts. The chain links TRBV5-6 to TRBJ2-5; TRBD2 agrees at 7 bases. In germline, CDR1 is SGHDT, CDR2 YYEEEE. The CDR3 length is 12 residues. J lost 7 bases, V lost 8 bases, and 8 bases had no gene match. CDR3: CASQVGGTTQYF. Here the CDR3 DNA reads TGTGCCAGTCAGGTCGGGGGGACGACCCAGTACTTC.

Here the CDR3 DNA reads TGCGCCAGCAGCCAAGATCGAGGGGGGGTACCCAATGAGCAGTTCTTC. It yields the protein CASSQDRGGVPNEQFF. The gene calls are TRBV4-3 and TRBJ2-1; D might be TRBD2 (7 bases). The CDR3 sequence is 16 residues long. The V gene's germline CDR1 is LGHNA and CDR2 YSLEER. V was cut by 0 bases and J by 6 bases, with 15 bases left in between.

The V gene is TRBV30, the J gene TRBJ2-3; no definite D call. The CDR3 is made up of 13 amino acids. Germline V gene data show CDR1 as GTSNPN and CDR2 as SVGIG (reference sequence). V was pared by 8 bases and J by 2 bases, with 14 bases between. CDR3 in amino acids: CARSVPDTDTQYF. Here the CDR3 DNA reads TGTGCCCGCTCAGTGCCTGACACAGATACGCAGTATTTT. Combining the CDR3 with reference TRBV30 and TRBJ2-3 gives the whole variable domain SQTIHQWPATLVQPVGSPLSLECTVEGTSNPNLYWYRQAAGRGLQLLFYSVGIGQISSEVPQNLSASRPQDRQFILSSKKLLLSDSGFYLCARSVPDTDTQYFGPGTRLTVL.

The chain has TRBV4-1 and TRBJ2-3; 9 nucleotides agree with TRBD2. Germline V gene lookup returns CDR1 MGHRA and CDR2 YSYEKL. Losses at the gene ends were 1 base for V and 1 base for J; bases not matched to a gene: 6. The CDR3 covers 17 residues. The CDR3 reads CASSQGGGGAGTDTQYF. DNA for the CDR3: TGCGCCAGCAGCCAAGGTGGCGGGGGGGCCGGCACAGATACGCAGTATTTT.